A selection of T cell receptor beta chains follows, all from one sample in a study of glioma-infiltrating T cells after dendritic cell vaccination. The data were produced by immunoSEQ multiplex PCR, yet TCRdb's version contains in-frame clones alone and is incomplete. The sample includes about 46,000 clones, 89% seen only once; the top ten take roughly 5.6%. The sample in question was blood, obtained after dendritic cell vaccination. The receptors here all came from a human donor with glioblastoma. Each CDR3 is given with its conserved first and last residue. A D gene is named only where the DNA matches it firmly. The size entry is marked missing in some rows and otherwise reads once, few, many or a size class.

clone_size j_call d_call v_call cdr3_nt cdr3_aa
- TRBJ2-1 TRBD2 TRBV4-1 TGCGCCAGCAGCCAAGATAGTAGCGGGATATACAATGAGCAGTTCTTC CASSQDSSGIYNEQFF
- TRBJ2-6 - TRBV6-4 TGTGCCAGCAGTGACGACAACTCTGGGGCCAACGTCCTGACTTTC CASSDDNSGANVLTF
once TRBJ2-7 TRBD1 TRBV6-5 TGTGCCAGCAGTAGAGACGGACAGGGTCTGGGCGAGCAGTACTTC CASSRDGQGLGEQYF
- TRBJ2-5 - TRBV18 TGTGCCAGCTCACCAGGGAGTAGAGAGACCCAGTACTTC CASSPGSRETQYF
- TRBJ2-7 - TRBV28 TGTGCCAGCAGGGGGACTGCGGACCTGTACGAGCAGTACTTC CASRGTADLYEQYF
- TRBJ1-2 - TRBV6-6 TGTGCCAGCAGAGATACCGGGGTGGGGTTCGGCTACACCTTC CASRDTGVGFGYTF
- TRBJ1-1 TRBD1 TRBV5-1 TGCGCCAGCAGCTCATCGACAGGGGGCGTTTCGGACACTGAAGCTTTCTTT CASSSSTGGVSDTEAFF
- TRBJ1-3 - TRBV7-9 TGTGCCAGCAGCGTGGTAGCCGGAAACACCATATATTTT CASSVVAGNTIYF
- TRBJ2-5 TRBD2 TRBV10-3 TGTGCCTCCGGGGCGGGGGAAAAAGAGACCCAGTACTTC CASGAGEKETQYF
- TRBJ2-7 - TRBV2 TGTGCCAGCAGTGACGGGAGTAGGGTCTACGAGCAGTACTTC CASSDGSRVYEQYF
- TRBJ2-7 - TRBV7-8 TGTGCCAGCAGCTTAGCGCTGGCTAGCTACGAGCAGTACTTC CASSLALASYEQYF
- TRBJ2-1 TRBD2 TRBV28 TGTGCCAGCCCCCCGGGACTAGCTCCCCAAGAGCAGTTCTTC CASPPGLAPQEQFF
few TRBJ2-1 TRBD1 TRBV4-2 TGTGCCAGCAGCCATGGACAGGGGTTGGGTGAGCAGTTCTTC CASSHGQGLGEQFF
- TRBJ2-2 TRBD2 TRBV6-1 TGTGCCAGCAGTGAACTAGCGGGAGGAGCCGGGGAGCTGTTTTTT CASSELAGGAGELFF
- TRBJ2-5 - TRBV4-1 TGCGCCAGCAGCTGGACTATACAAGAGTCCCAGTACTTC CASSWTIQESQYF
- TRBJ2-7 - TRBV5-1 TGCGCCAGCAGCTACTCCCCCTCCTACGAGCAGTACTTC CASSYSPSYEQYF
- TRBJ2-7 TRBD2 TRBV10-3 TGTGCCACCAGGCCAGCGGGGGCAGTCTACGAGCAGTACTTC CATRPAGAVYEQYF
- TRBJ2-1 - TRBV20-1 TGCAGTGCTAGACTACTCAATGAGCAGTTCTTC CSARLLNEQFF
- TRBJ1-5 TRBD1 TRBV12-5 TGTGCTAGTGGTTTTCGGACAGGCGAAACTAATCAGCCCCAGCATTTT CASGFRTGETNQPQHF
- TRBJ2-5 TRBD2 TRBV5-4 TGTGCCAGCAGCGATAGACTAGCGGGATTATGGCAAGAGACCCAGTACTTC CASSDRLAGLWQETQYF
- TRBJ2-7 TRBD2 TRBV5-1 TGCGCCAGCAGCTTGGAGGGAGGGCCCTACGAGCAGTACTTC CASSLEGGPYEQYF
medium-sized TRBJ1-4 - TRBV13 TGTGCCAGCAGCCACCGGGGATATGAAAAACTGTTTTTT CASSHRGYEKLFF
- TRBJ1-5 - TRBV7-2 TGTGCCAGCAGCTTATTATCGGTTCAGCCCCAGCATTTT CASSLLSVQPQHF
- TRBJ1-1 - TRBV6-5 TGTGCCAGTGTTACGGGGGGACTGAAAGCTTTCTTT CASVTGGLKAFF
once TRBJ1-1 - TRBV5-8 TGTGCCAGCAGCTTACTAGGAAGGAACACTGAAGCTTTCTTT CASSLLGRNTEAFF
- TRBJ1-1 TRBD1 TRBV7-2 TGTGCCAGCAGCTTAGGGGACAGGGTGGCGAACACTGAAGCTTTCTTT CASSLGDRVANTEAFF
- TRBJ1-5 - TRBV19 TGTGCCAGTAGTATCTTGGCAGGGAGCAATCAGCCCCAGCATTTT CASSILAGSNQPQHF
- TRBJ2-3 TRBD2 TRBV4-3 TGCGCCAGCAGCCAGACACCCGGGACTAGCGAGGGGAATACGCAGTATTTT CASSQTPGTSEGNTQYF
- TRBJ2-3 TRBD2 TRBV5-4 TGTGCCAGCAGTTGGGAGGGGCGCACAGATACGCAGTATTTT CASSWEGRTDTQYF
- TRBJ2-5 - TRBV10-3 TGTGCCACTTCCTTGGGCAGGGACCAAGAGACCCAGTACTTC CATSLGRDQETQYF
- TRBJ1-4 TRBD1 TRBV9 TGTGCCAGCAGCTTCGGAAGACCGGGACAGATTAATGAAAAACTGTTTTTT CASSFGRPGQINEKLFF